The source of this TCR beta chain is a study of OX40 agonist ivuxolimab in advanced cancers. Study results and caveats: At 0.1 to 3.0 mg/kg and by week 6, clonal expansion occurred in CD4+ and CD8+ blood T cells.

After removal of 6 bases from V and 2 bases from J, the junction contained 6 bases not matched to a gene. The CDR3 length is 14 residues. Germline V gene data show CDR1 as MDHEN and CDR2 as SYDVKM. Points on this clone: The antigen is not known.

The table came from immunoSEQ multiplex PCR; TCRdb's copy has only in-frame clones and leaves some out. The data hold fewer than 30,000 clones, with approximately 93% observed a single time. The clonotype comes from an adult with an advanced solid tumor such as melanoma, head and neck, liver or kidney cancer. The sample in question was CD4+ or CD8+ T cells sorted from blood, obtained in a trial of the OX40 agonist ivuxolimab. The rearrangement joins TRBV28 to TRBJ2-7; 8 bases are a match to TRBD1. For the CDR3, the DNA is TGTGCCAGCAGACCCCCGGGACAGGCCTACGAGCAGTACTTC. It is translated as CASRPPGQAYEQYF. Variable domain in full (rest from reference TRBV28 and TRBJ2-7): DVKVTQSSRYLVKRTGEKVFLECVQDMDHENMFWYRQDPGLGLRLIYFSYDVKMKEKGDIPEGYSVSREKKERFSLILESASTNQTSMYLCASRPPGQAYEQYFGPGTRLTVT.